The 11 T cell receptor beta chains reported below all come from one sample, sequenced in a study of cytomegalovirus exposure and HLA in healthy donors. 60 Vbeta and 13 Jbeta primers were used in PCR. Method: immunoSEQ multiplex PCR; TCRdb's copy keeps in-frame clones and lacks some. The table has some 130,000 clones, more than 75% seen once. The specimen sequenced was PBMCs. These receptors were taken from a woman aged 30 to 39 in good health and CMV-seronegative.

The rearrangement uses TRBV10-3 and TRBJ1-1; D might be TRBD1 (5 bases). The CDR3 contains 12 residues. CDR1 and CDR2 from the germline V gene are ENHRY and SYGVKD. V was cut by 6 bases and J by 8 bases, with 13 bases left in between. The CDR3 DNA follows: TGTGCCATCAGAGGGGTGTGGTCCGAAGCTTTCTTT. It specifies CAIRGVWSEAFF.

The chain joins TRBV27 to TRBJ2-1; 9 nucleotides line up with TRBD1. CDR1 is MNHEY and CDR2 is SMNVEV in the germline V gene (reference sequence). This CDR3 is 15 amino acids long. The junction had 4 bases not matched to a gene; V was cut back by 4 bases and J by 3 bases. The CDR3 sequence: CASSSGQGLYNEQFF. The CDR3 DNA sequence: TGTGCCAGCAGTTCGGGACAGGGCCTCTACAATGAGCAGTTCTTC.

The V call is TRBV20-1, the J call TRBJ2-5; D is perhaps TRBD1 (6 bases). From germline, CDR1 is DFQATT and CDR2 SNEGSKA (reference sequence). The CDR3 covers 11 residues. The V end was cut by 5 bases, the J end by 10 bases, with 14 bases between. This CDR3 is CSAPLGHLQYF. CDR3 sequence (DNA): TGCAGTGCTCCCCTGGGACACCTCCAGTACTTC.

The V call is TRBV6-6, the J call TRBJ1-2; 7 bases line up with TRBD1. Germline-derived CDR1 and CDR2 are MNHNY and SVGAGI (reference sequence). CDR3 size: 14 residues. Germline trimming cut 2 bases from V and 7 bases from J; bases unmatched to any gene: 7. The CDR3 bases are TGTGCCAGCAGTTACCGACAGGGCGTCGGTGGCTACACCTTC. Its translation: CASSYRQGVGGYTF.

The chain couples TRBV6-6 to TRBJ1-1, with D possibly being TRBD1 (5 bases). Trimming stripped 6 bases from V and 1 base from J, with 12 bases between. The CDR3 runs 14 residues. CDR1 is MNHNY, CDR2 SVGAGI, per germline (reference sequence). The CDR3 here is CASRRGVANTEAFF. In nucleotides, the CDR3 is TGTGCCAGCAGGCGGGGCGTGGCGAACACTGAAGCTTTCTTT.

The chain is built from TRBV4-3 and TRBJ1-6, with 8 positions matching TRBD1. The CDR3 sequence is 15 residues long. Trimming took 3 bases from V and 9 from J; bases not matched to a gene: 7. CDR1 LGHNA and CDR2 YSLEER come from the germline V gene. CDR3 bases: TGCGCCAGCAGCCAGCTGACAGGGGCGGGTTCACCCCTCCACTTT. It yields the protein CASSQLTGAGSPLHF.

The V and J genes are TRBV5-1 and TRBJ2-1, with TRBD2 matching over 7 bases. This CDR3 spans 15 amino acids. Germline V gene data show CDR1 as SGHRS and CDR2 as YFSETQ. Trimming cost V 0 bases and J 7 bases; bases outside gene matches: 7. CDR3 sequence reads: CASSLEGRERNEQFF. CDR3 nucleotide sequence: TGCGCCAGCAGCTTGGAGGGGCGGGAGCGGAATGAGCAGTTCTTC.

The rearrangement links TRBV10-3 to TRBJ2-1, with D maybe TRBD2 (5 bases). The CDR3 covers 15 residues. Trimming removed 4 bases from V and 5 bases from J, with 15 bases in between. Germline V gene lookup returns CDR1 ENHRY and CDR2 SYGVKD. Here the CDR3 DNA reads TGTGCCATCAGTGGCACCGGCGGGCCAAACAATGAGCAGTTCTTC. Translated, it gives CAISGTGGPNNEQFF.

This clone was counted at least ten times. The chain has TRBV4-1 and TRBJ2-6, with D tentatively TRBD1 (6 bases). The ends were cut back, 5 bases at V and 0 bases at J, with 11 bases in the middle. The CDR3 is 16 amino acids. The germline gives CDR1 MGHRA, CDR2 YSYEKL. The CDR3 coding sequence is TGCGCCAGCAGCTCTGGACAGTACTCTGGGGCCAACGTCCTGACTTTC. Protein: CASSSGQYSGANVLTF.

The table lists this clone with a count of one. V is TRBV19 and J is TRBJ2-5, with D perhaps matching TRBD2 (5 bases). Germline V gene data show CDR1 as LNHDA and CDR2 as SQIVND (reference sequence). V dropped 10 bases and J dropped 0 bases, with 15 bases sitting between them. The CDR3 loop spans 14 amino acids. The CDR3 DNA reads as TGTGCCACCTCCGGGGATCTGTACCAAGAGACCCAGTACTTC. Its protein is CATSGDLYQETQYF.

V and J are TRBV7-8 and TRBJ2-3; no reliable D call. Germline CDR1 and CDR2: SGHVS and FQNEAQ. The CDR3 is made up of 16 amino acids. V lost 1 base, J lost 3 bases, and 14 bases lay in between. The CDR3 DNA is TGTGCCAGCAGCTTAGTCCCGAGCACCAGGACAGATACGCAGTATTTT. It translates to CASSLVPSTRTDTQYF.